The T cell receptor beta chain under discussion was sequenced for a study of vaccination and CD4 T cells after COVID-19. Looking at the study overall: Post-COVID draws followed diagnosis by a median around 95 days (range 35 to 161).

Sequenced with the Oncomine TCR Beta short-read assay was DNA taken from cultured CD4+ T cells. Cultured CD4+ T cells were the source of extracted genomic DNA. TCRdb fed the PCR reads into MiXCR, producing one record per CDR3 protein. The table records approximately 20,000 distinct CDR3 sequences, approximately 78% of them present only once. Concerning this clonotype: Its antigen remains unknown.

Indicated treatment: roughly 11-day PBMC culture with coronavirus spike peptide pools or control peptides (ViraFEST assay). The length of the CDR3 is 16 residues. Trimming cost V 1 base and J 4 bases; bases outside gene matches: 4. Germline V lookup: CDR1 MNHNS, CDR2 SASEGT. This clonotype was sampled from a human donor who received a COVID-19 vaccine. The chain couples TRBV6-1 to TRBJ1-6; 7 bases are shared with TRBD1. The source material was CD4+ T cells from blood, cultured in vitro, sampled after SARS-CoV-2 vaccination. For the CDR3, the DNA is TGTGCCAGCAGTGAAGTCGGACAGGAGTATAATTCACCCCTCCACTTT. Encoded protein: CASSEVGQEYNSPLHF.